Listed here are 5 T cell receptor beta chains from one sample, sequenced in a study of T cell responses to AZD1222 COVID-19 vaccine. Profiling relied on immunoSEQ multiplex PCR, and the TCRdb table lists in-frame clones only, not all of them. The sample includes about 160,000 clones, 75% to 95% of them seen just once. The sample was peripheral blood, taken on day 0 of AZD1222 vaccination. These receptors were obtained from an adult in good health.

This chain uses TRBV7-6 with TRBJ1-1, with D unclear. V was trimmed by 1 base and J by 5 bases, leaving 14 bases between them. Germline V gives CDR1 SGHVS, CDR2 FNYEAQ. This CDR3 has 15 residues. In DNA, the CDR3 is TGTGCCAGCAGCTTAGGCCCGGGTCAAGGGACTGAAGCTTTCTTT. Residues: CASSLGPGQGTEAFF.

V gene TRBV3-1 (or the pseudogene TRBV3-2) combines with J gene TRBJ1-2; the match to TRBD1 covers 8 bases. Looked up from germline, CDR1 is LGHDT and CDR2 is YNNKEL (reference sequence). Losses at the gene ends were 1 base for V and 5 bases for J; bases not matched to a gene: 9. The CDR3 runs to 16 residues. Here the CDR3 reads CASSQGTTDRGYGYTF. The CDR3 region has the DNA TGTGCCAGCAGCCAAGGGACGACTGACAGGGGATATGGCTACACCTTC.

The chain carries TRBV6-5 and TRBJ1-1; 7 positions match TRBD1. Germline V CDR1 and CDR2: MNHEY, SVGAGI. The CDR3 spans 15 residues. V lost 6 bases, J lost 4 bases, and 11 bases stayed unmatched. This CDR3 is CASRKPSTGLTEAFF. CDR3 DNA sequence: TGTGCCAGCAGGAAACCATCGACAGGGCTCACTGAAGCTTTCTTT.

The chain employs TRBV5-1 and TRBJ2-7; tentative D call: TRBD1 (6 bases). V was cut by 5 bases and J by 2 bases, with 14 bases left in between. CDR1 and CDR2 from the germline V gene are SGHRS and YFSETQ. This CDR3 has 14 amino acids. The CDR3 bases are TGCGCCAGCAGTACACAACAGGGCCCCTACGAGCAGTACTTC. It yields the protein CASSTQQGPYEQYF.

The chain employs TRBV19 and TRBJ2-5, with 10 bases identical to TRBD1. From germline, CDR1 is LNHDA and CDR2 SQIVND (reference sequence). The CDR3 covers 15 residues. Losses at the gene ends were 2 bases for V and 6 bases for J; bases not matched to a gene: 6. This CDR3 is CASSISRQGAKTQYF. The CDR3 DNA is TGTGCCAGTAGTATATCTCGACAGGGGGCGAAGACCCAGTACTTC.